This T cell receptor beta chain was identified in a study of blood T cell repertoires in COVID-19. The method was immunoSEQ multiplex PCR; TCRdb's version includes in-frame clones alone and lacks a portion of them. Here the sample spans about 120,000 clones, about 70% being singletons. The germline gives CDR1 KGHDR, CDR2 SFDVKD. V lost 4 bases to trimming and J lost 6 bases, with 20 bases between them. The CDR3 length is 16 residues. The sequenced material came from peripheral blood. The V gene is TRBV24-1, the J gene TRBJ1-2; maybe TRBD1 (6 bases). The receptor comes from a man in his sixties with acute or convalescent COVID-19. Here the CDR3 reads CATSDSRIRGVDGYTF. The CDR3, as DNA: TGTGCCACCAGTGACTCCCGGATCAGGGGTGTTGATGGCTACACCTTC.